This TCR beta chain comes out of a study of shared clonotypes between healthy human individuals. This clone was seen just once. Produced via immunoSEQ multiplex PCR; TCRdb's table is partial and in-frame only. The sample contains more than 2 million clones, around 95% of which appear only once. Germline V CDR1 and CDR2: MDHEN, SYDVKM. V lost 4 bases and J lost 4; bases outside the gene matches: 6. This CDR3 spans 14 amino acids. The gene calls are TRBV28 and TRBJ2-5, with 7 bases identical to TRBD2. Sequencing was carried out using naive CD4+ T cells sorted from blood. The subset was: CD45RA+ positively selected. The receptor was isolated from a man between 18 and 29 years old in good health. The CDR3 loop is CASSWEGQRETQYF. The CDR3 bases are TGTGCCAGCAGTTGGGAGGGGCAGAGAGAGACCCAGTACTTC.